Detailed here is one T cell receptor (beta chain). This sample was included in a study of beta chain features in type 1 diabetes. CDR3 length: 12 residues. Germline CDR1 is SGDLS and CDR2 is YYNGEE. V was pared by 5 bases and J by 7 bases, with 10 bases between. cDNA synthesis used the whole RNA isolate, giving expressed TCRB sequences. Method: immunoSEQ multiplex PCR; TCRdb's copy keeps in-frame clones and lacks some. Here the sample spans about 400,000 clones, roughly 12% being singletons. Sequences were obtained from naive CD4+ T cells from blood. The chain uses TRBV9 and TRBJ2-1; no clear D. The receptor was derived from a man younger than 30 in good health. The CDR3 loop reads CASSVSGNEQFF. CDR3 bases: TGTGCCAGCAGTGTCTCCGGGAATGAGCAGTTCTTC.